This T cell receptor (beta chain) was observed in a study of identical twins. A universal primer site was incorporated via template switching, and the cDNA contained unique molecular identifiers. TCRdb processed the 5' RACE reads anew with MiXCR; each CDR3 protein has one entry. The sample has approximately 550,000 distinct CDR3 sequences, about 22% seen once; the top ten hold approximately 0.5%. The CDR3 is 13 residues long. Germline V gene sequence: CDR1 SGHVS, CDR2 FQNEAQ. V dropped 5 bases and J dropped 4 bases, with 8 bases sitting between them. The same sample was also studied in work on yellow fever vaccine responses in identical twins.

The sample taken for sequencing was CD4+ T cells sorted from blood. The rearrangement joins TRBV7-8 to TRBJ2-2; unclear D gene. This clonotype originated in a woman between 18 and 30 years old in good health. CDR3 DNA: TGTGCCAGCAGCCCAAGCGCCACCGGGGAGCTGTTTTTT. Protein: CASSPSATGELFF.